The 3 T cell receptor beta chains below all came from one sample that was sequenced in a study of PD-L1 blockade in urothelial cancer. Method: immunoSEQ multiplex PCR; TCRdb's copy keeps in-frame clones and lacks some. Of approximately 83,000 clones detected, 70% to 90% appear once; the ten largest clones hold 8.4%. Time point here: peripheral blood 6 weeks after treatment start. The input for sequencing was PBMCs, taken around atezolizumab (anti-PD-L1) treatment. These receptors came from a man between 65 and 85 years old with urothelial cancer.

The gene calls are TRBV19 and TRBJ2-1, with TRBD2 identical over 11 bases. The CDR3 runs 16 residues. The trim removed 4 bases at V and 5 bases at J, leaving 7 bases unmatched. CDR1 is LNHDA and CDR2 is SQIVND in the germline V gene (reference sequence). The DNA for the CDR3 is TGTGCCAGTAGTAACCTAGCGGGGGGATTCGACAATGAGCAGTTCTTC. Residues: CASSNLAGGFDNEQFF.

This chain links TRBV9 with TRBJ2-7, with a possible D match to TRBD1 (6 bases). Germline V gene data show CDR1 as SGDLS and CDR2 as YYNGEE. The V gene lost 0 bases and the J gene lost 5 bases, with 9 bases spanning the gap. The CDR3 runs to 13 residues. The CDR3 protein is CASSVGQANEQYF. DNA for the CDR3: TGTGCCAGCAGCGTAGGACAGGCCAACGAGCAGTACTTC. Combining the CDR3 with reference TRBV9 and TRBJ2-7 gives the whole variable domain DSGVTQTPKHLITATGQRVTLRCSPRSGDLSVYWYQQSLDQGLQFLIQYYNGEERAKGNILERFSAQQFPDLHSELNLSSLELGDSALYFCASSVGQANEQYFGPGTRLTVT.

J is TRBJ2-2 and V is TRBV12-5; D may be TRBD1 (6 bases). CDR1 and CDR2 (germline): LGHNT, FRNRAP. The CDR3 is 17 amino acids. V shed 2 bases and J shed 8 bases, with 21 bases lying between them. CDR3 nucleotide sequence: TGTGCTAGTGGTTTGCCTATGGGACACCCGAACTTAGGGGAGCTGTTTTTT. Protein product: CASGLPMGHPNLGELFF.